The source of this T cell receptor beta chain is a study of PD-1 blockade in classical Hodgkin lymphoma. This clone was recorded a few times. Trimming stripped 2 bases from V and 5 bases from J, with 18 bases between. This CDR3 spans 17 amino acids. Germline CDR1 is MDHEN and CDR2 is SYDVKM. Each of the patients experienced relapse following autologous stem cell transplantation, and their brentuximab vedotin exposure differed. The table came from immunoSEQ multiplex PCR; TCRdb's copy has only in-frame clones and leaves some out. This sample has about 41,000 clones, with approximately 83% found just once.

The genes are TRBV28 and TRBJ1-4, with D unresolved. This clonotype was obtained from a human donor with classical Hodgkin lymphoma. Here the sequenced sample was peripheral blood mononuclear cells (PBMCs), taken at baseline. Here the CDR3 reads CASSLLGIPSPNEKLFF. The DNA of the CDR3 is TGTGCCAGCAGTTTACTGGGTATACCCAGCCCAAATGAAAAACTGTTTTTT.